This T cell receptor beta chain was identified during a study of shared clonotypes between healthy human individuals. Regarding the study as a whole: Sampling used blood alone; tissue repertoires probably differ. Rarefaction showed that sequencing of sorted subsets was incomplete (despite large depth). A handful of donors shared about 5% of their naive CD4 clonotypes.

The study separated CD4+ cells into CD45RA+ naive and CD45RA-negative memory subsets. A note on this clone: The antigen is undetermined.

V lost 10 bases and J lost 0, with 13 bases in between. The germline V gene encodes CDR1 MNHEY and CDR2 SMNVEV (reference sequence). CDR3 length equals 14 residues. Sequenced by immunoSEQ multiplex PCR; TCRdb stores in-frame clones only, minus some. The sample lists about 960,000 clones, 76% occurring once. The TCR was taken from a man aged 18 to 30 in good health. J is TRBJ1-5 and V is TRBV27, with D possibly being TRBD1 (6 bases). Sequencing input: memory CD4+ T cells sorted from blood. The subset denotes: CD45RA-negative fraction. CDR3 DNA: TGTGCCACCGCAGACAGGCATAGCAATCAGCCCCAGCATTTT. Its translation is CATADRHSNQPQHF.